One sample yielded the 18 T cell receptor beta chains listed below, sequenced in a study of post-analysis software for immune sequencing data. General observations from the study: Higher frequency in patients than in controls was seen for about five TRBV segments, with TRBV5-6, TRBV5-1 and TRBV20-1 among them.

Their antigen targets remain unknown. Unique molecular identifiers tagged the TCR beta cDNA libraries. TCRdb redid the calling of the PCR reads with MiXCR, one entry per CDR3 protein. In the table there are about 760,000 distinct CDR3 sequences, about 27% of which are singletons. Sequencing input: blood. All receptors come from a girl aged 5-17 years with multiple sclerosis.

The J gene is TRBJ1-2, the V gene TRBV5-1, with D perhaps matching TRBD1 (5 bases). Deletions cut 5 bases from V and 3 bases from J, with 14 bases between. The CDR3 loop spans 14 amino acids. Germline V lookup: CDR1 SGHRS, CDR2 YFSETQ. CDR3 nucleotides: TGCGCCAGCAGAAAGACCTTAGGGGACTATGGCTACACCTTC. This sequence encodes CASRKTLGDYGYTF.

In its sample, this clonotype was seen a few times. The CDR3, as DNA: TGCAGCGCCGGGACTAGCGGGAGGAGCACAGATACGCAGTATTTT. Encoded protein: CSAGTSGRSTDTQYF. The rearrangement uses TRBV29-1 and TRBJ2-3; 15 bases fit TRBD2. The junction had 2 bases not matched to a gene; V was cut back by 7 bases and J by 0 bases. The CDR3 is made up of 15 amino acids. The germline CDR1 and CDR2 sequences are SQVTM and ANQGSEA.

This chain joins TRBV4-1 and TRBJ1-1; D not certain. Deletions cut 0 bases from V and 1 base from J, with 9 bases between. Germline V gene data show CDR1 as MGHRA and CDR2 as YSYEKL. This CDR3 comprises 15 residues. The CDR3 nucleotides are TGCGCCAGCAGCCAAGATGGGGTACGGAACACTGAAGCTTTCTTT. Translating it yields CASSQDGVRNTEAFF.

This clonotype was recorded only once. The chain employs TRBV5-1 and TRBJ1-2; D gene unclear. The germline V gene has CDR1 SGHRS and CDR2 YFSETQ. V was trimmed by 0 bases and J by 10 bases, leaving 13 bases between them. CDR3 length equals 13 residues. CDR3 region: CASSLADRNLYTF. The DNA of the CDR3 is TGCGCCAGCAGCTTGGCCGATCGCAACCTCTACACCTTC.

This clonotype appeared a few times. This chain uses TRBV28 with TRBJ2-7; TRBD2 matches at 8 bases. V shed 2 bases, J shed 4 bases, and the junction held 13 bases outside the gene matches. Germline CDR1 MDHEN, CDR2 SYDVKM. The CDR3 extends over 17 amino acids. CDR3 nucleotide sequence: TGTGCCAGCAGTTTAAGGCGGGAGGCAGGGAGCCTTTACGAGCAGTACTTC. This codes for CASSLRREAGSLYEQYF.

This clonotype has at least ten counts. The J gene is TRBJ2-1, the V gene TRBV6-6; 7 positions agree with TRBD2. Germline loops: CDR1 MNHNY, CDR2 SVGAGI (reference sequence). CDR3 length: 12 residues. With 6 bases clipped from V and 11 bases from J, the junction kept 7 bases outside the gene matches. The CDR3 bases are TGTGCCAGCAGCCACCAGCGGGACCAGCAGTTCTTC. Its translation is CASSHQRDQQFF.

Many counts were recorded for this clonotype. This chain uses TRBV15 with TRBJ2-1; D ambiguous. The CDR3 has 15 amino acids. V was pared by 5 bases and J by 0 bases, with 11 bases between. Germline V gives CDR1 LNHNV, CDR2 YYDKDF (reference sequence). CDR3 sequence reads: CATSLAGSSYNEQFF. The CDR3 DNA reads as TGTGCCACCAGCTTAGCCGGTAGCTCCTACAATGAGCAGTTCTTC.

The CDR3 region is CASSYWGRGADEQYF. DNA for the CDR3: TGTGCCAGCAGTTACTGGGGCAGGGGGGCTGACGAGCAGTACTTC. V gene TRBV6-5 combines with J gene TRBJ2-7, with D possibly matching TRBD1 (7 bases). The germline V gene encodes CDR1 MNHEY and CDR2 SVGAGI. The CDR3 totals 15 residues. Trimming shortened V by 1 base and J by 5 bases, and 15 bases separated the two germline ends.

The chain carries TRBV5-1 and TRBJ1-1; D gene uncertain. The germline V gene has CDR1 SGHRS and CDR2 YFSETQ. This CDR3 is built from 16 residues. Deletions cut 0 bases from V and 1 base from J, with 13 bases between. CDR3 nucleotide sequence: TGCGCCAGCAGCTTGGCACCGTCCGGGAGGAACACTGAAGCTTTCTTT. Amino acids: CASSLAPSGRNTEAFF.

This clonotype has a count of ten or more. This chain joins TRBV20-1 and TRBJ2-1, with D perhaps matching TRBD1 or TRBD2 (5 bases each). The germline gives CDR1 DFQATT, CDR2 SNEGSKA (reference sequence). The V and J ends lost 5 bases and 6 bases respectively, with 20 bases between them. This CDR3 is built from 15 residues. The chain's CDR3 is CSARLGASRSNEQFF. As DNA, the CDR3 is TGCAGTGCTCGCCTAGGGGCTAGCCGGAGCAATGAGCAGTTCTTC.

The CDR3 bases are TGTGCCAGCAGCAAAGAAGGGGGTTACGAGCAGTACTTC. It codes for CASSKEGGYEQYF. The rearrangement uses TRBV21-1 and TRBJ2-7; whether TRBD1, the table's D call, matches the DNA was not checked. TRBV21-1 is a recognized pseudogene. The CDR3 length is 13 residues.

V usage is TRBV20-1 and J usage is TRBJ1-5; 9 nucleotides align to TRBD1. Germline V gene data show CDR1 as DFQATT and CDR2 as SNEGSKA (reference sequence). The CDR3 is 16 amino acids. The CDR3: CSVPITGGGGNQPQHF. In nucleotides, the CDR3 is TGCAGCGTACCGATTACAGGGGGCGGCGGCAATCAGCCCCAGCATTTT.

This clonotype came up a few times. The rearrangement uses TRBV3-1 and TRBJ2-5; D is unresolved. This CDR3 has 12 residues. The germline V gene encodes CDR1 LGHDT and CDR2 YNNKEL (reference sequence). Trimming stripped 3 bases from V and 3 bases from J, with 5 bases between. CDR3 loop: CASSHGEETQYF. The CDR3 DNA reads TGTGCCAGCAGCCACGGCGAAGAGACCCAGTACTTC.

The chain couples TRBV5-6 to TRBJ1-1; no clear D gene. The CDR3 consists of 15 residues. Germline V CDR1 and CDR2: SGHDT, YYEEEE. Trimming removed 4 bases from V and 10 bases from J, with 23 bases in between. The CDR3 protein is CASSPNSVVGGGAFF. The CDR3 bases are TGTGCCAGCAGCCCCAACAGCGTCGTAGGAGGAGGAGCTTTCTTT. The full variable domain, its missing parts supplied by reference TRBV5-6 and TRBJ1-1, is DAGVTQSPTHLIKTRGQQVTLRCSPKSGHDTVSWYQQALGQGPQFIFQYYEEEERQRGNFPDRFSGHQFPNYSSELNVNALLLGDSALYLCASSPNSVVGGGAFFGQGTRLTVV.

This clonotype was found a few times. This sequence joins TRBV6-5 and TRBJ1-2, with 8 bases that match TRBD1. This CDR3 is built from 13 residues. Unmatched junction bases numbered 5, after V lost 3 bases and J lost 8 bases. From germline, CDR1 is MNHEY and CDR2 SVGAGI. CDR3 nucleotide sequence: TGTGCCAGCAGTTATATCGGACAGGGAGGCTACACCTTC. It codes for CASSYIGQGGYTF.

CDR3 bases: TGCAGCGTCCCCATGGGGGGCTCCTACAATGAGCAGTTCTTC. This sequence encodes CSVPMGGSYNEQFF. The gene calls are TRBV29-1 and TRBJ2-1, with a possible D match to TRBD2 (6 bases). The CDR3 is made up of 14 amino acids. V was clipped by 6 bases and J by 0 bases, with 12 bases between them. CDR1 is SQVTM, CDR2 ANQGSEA, per germline.

The chain has TRBV7-9 and TRBJ2-7; 7 nucleotides match TRBD2. Per the germline V gene, CDR1 is SEHNR and CDR2 is FQNEAQ (reference sequence). V lost 5 bases to trimming and J lost 5 bases; unmatched junction nucleotides: 9. This CDR3 is 14 amino acids long. The CDR3, as DNA: TGTGCCAGCAGCCCCAAGCGGGGCCGGGACGAGCAGTACTTC. Its translation is CASSPKRGRDEQYF.

V is TRBV20-1 and J is TRBJ2-1, with 7 bases lining up with TRBD2. CDR1 and CDR2 from the germline V gene are DFQATT and SNEGSKA (reference sequence). V lost 5 bases, J lost 12 bases, and 4 bases stayed unmatched. This CDR3 spans 10 amino acids. CDR3 loop: CSAGGEMQFF. In nucleotides, the CDR3 is TGCAGTGCTGGGGGGGAGATGCAGTTCTTC.